These 28 T cell receptor beta chains were sequenced from one sample in a study of blood T cell repertoires in COVID-19. Clones were read by immunoSEQ multiplex PCR, and TCRdb kept only the in-frame ones, dropping some. The sample lists some 300,000 clones, around 90% occurring once. Sequencing input: peripheral blood. Receptor source: a man between 18 and 35 years old with active or convalescent COVID-19.

This chain links TRBV2 with TRBJ2-5, with D unresolved. There are 13 residues in the CDR3. Trimming cost V 6 bases and J 5 bases, with 13 bases left between them. Germline assignment: CDR1 SNHLY and CDR2 FYNNEI. CDR3 protein: CASRPEERETQYF. As DNA, the CDR3 is TGTGCCAGCAGGCCCGAGGAGCGTGAGACCCAGTACTTC. The full variable domain, rest sourced from reference TRBV2 and TRBJ2-5, is EPEVTQTPSHQVTQMGQEVILRCVPISNHLYFYWYRQILGQKVEFLVSFYNNEISEKSEIFDDQFSVERPDGSNFTLKIRSTKLEDSAMYFCASRPEERETQYFGPGTRLLVL.

In its sample, this clone was seen a few times. The chain employs TRBV5-1 and TRBJ1-2; possibly TRBD1 for D (6 bases). Deletions cut 4 bases from V and 0 bases from J, with 16 bases between. This CDR3 contains 16 residues. Germline V gene data show CDR1 as SGHRS and CDR2 as YFSETQ. This CDR3 is CASSHRTDVTNYGYTF. The DNA for the CDR3 is TGCGCCAGCAGCCACAGGACAGACGTGACTAACTATGGCTACACCTTC.

The genes are TRBV20-1 and TRBJ2-2; D call uncertain. V lost 3 bases to trimming and J lost 7 bases, with 12 bases between them. The germline V gene has CDR1 DFQATT and CDR2 SNEGSKA (reference sequence). The CDR3 runs to 13 residues. CDR3 residues: CSASQNSNGELFF. The CDR3 DNA reads TGCAGTGCTAGTCAAAATAGTAACGGGGAGCTGTTTTTT.

This CDR3 is CASSPSTMLAKNIQYF. The CDR3 DNA follows: TGTGCCAGCAGCCCCAGTACAATGCTAGCCAAAAACATTCAGTACTTC. V usage is TRBV7-2 and J usage is TRBJ2-4; no reliable D call. Germline CDR1 and CDR2: SGHTA and FQGNSA. CDR3 length: 16 amino acids. V was pared by 5 bases and J by 0 bases, with 14 bases between.

The chain combines TRBV6-4 with TRBJ2-3, with TRBD2 matching over 7 bases. Germline CDR1 and CDR2: MRHNA and SNTAGT. V shed 3 bases and J 4 bases; nucleotides not matched to a gene: 4. The CDR3 has 14 residues. CDR3 loop: CASSDVAGADTQYF. CDR3 in DNA: TGTGCCAGCAGTGATGTGGCGGGAGCAGATACGCAGTATTTT.

This chain joins TRBV6-6 and TRBJ2-1; D gene ambiguous. V shed 5 bases and J shed 0 bases, with 11 bases lying between them. The germline V gene encodes CDR1 MNHNY and CDR2 SVGAGI (reference sequence). The CDR3 consists of 15 residues. The CDR3 is CASSDTMNSYNEQFF. DNA of the CDR3: TGTGCCAGCAGTGATACTATGAACTCCTACAATGAGCAGTTCTTC.

The gene calls are TRBV9 and TRBJ2-1; unclear D gene. Germline CDR1 is SGDLS and CDR2 is YYNGEE. Deletions cut 6 bases from V and 7 bases from J, with 5 bases between. The CDR3 contains 10 residues. CDR3: CASTRNEQFF. The CDR3 bases are TGTGCCAGCACCCGGAATGAGCAGTTCTTC.

This clone was seen more than once but under ten times. CDR3 sequence: CASSPIVHEQYF. CDR3 DNA: TGTGCCAGCAGCCCCATAGTCCACGAGCAGTACTTC. V and J are TRBV11-2 and TRBJ2-7; D gene uncertain. The CDR3 consists of 12 residues. Germline CDR1 and CDR2: SGHAT and FQNNGV. The V end lost 5 bases, the J end lost 5 bases, and 10 bases lay between the germline ends.

The chain couples TRBV7-2 to TRBJ1-2; D is unclear. This CDR3 has 16 amino acids. V lost 2 bases to trimming and J lost 2 bases, with 15 bases between them. CDR1 and CDR2 (germline): SGHTA, FQGNSA. The CDR3 region is CASSLRPDMTNYGYTF. The CDR3 DNA is TGTGCCAGCAGCTTAAGGCCAGACATGACGAACTATGGCTACACCTTC.

This chain connects TRBV6-1 to TRBJ2-7, with 9 bases matching TRBD1. Trimming took 2 bases from V and 6 from J; bases not matched to a gene: 11. Germline CDR1 reads MNHNS; CDR2 reads SASEGT. The CDR3 covers 16 residues. The CDR3 region is CASSETAGTGSLEQYF. The CDR3 DNA reads TGTGCCAGCAGTGAAACGGCCGGGACAGGGTCTCTCGAGCAGTACTTC.

The V call is TRBV4-1, the J call TRBJ1-6; D is unclear. The CDR3 has 13 residues. Per germline, CDR1 MGHRA and CDR2 YSYEKL. The V end was cut by 4 bases, the J end by 10 bases, with 11 bases between. This CDR3 is CASSPDHTSPLHF. The CDR3 DNA reads TGCGCCAGCAGCCCAGACCATACATCACCCCTCCACTTT.

This clone was seen only once. This chain connects TRBV28 to TRBJ2-7, with D possibly TRBD2 on 5 matching bases. V lost 6 bases to trimming and J lost 3 bases, with 18 bases between them. Germline CDR1 and CDR2: MDHEN and SYDVKM. CDR3 length equals 15 residues. In nucleotides, the CDR3 is TGTGCCAGCAGCGAGAGGACTCGCCCGCGCTACGAGCAGTACTTC. Its protein product is CASSERTRPRYEQYF.

This clone came up once. This chain connects TRBV4-1 to TRBJ1-6; TRBD1 might be the D (6 bases). The V end was cut by 2 bases, the J end by 6 bases, with 11 bases between. Germline values: CDR1 MGHRA, CDR2 YSYEKL. The CDR3 loop spans 15 amino acids. CDR3 protein: CASSQRGTLNSPLHF. The CDR3 nucleotides read TGCGCCAGCAGCCAACGAGGGACACTTAATTCACCCCTCCACTTT.

The chain uses TRBV20-1 and TRBJ2-1; 8 bases line up with TRBD2. Germline V gene sequence: CDR1 DFQATT, CDR2 SNEGSKA (reference sequence). This CDR3 spans 11 amino acids. After removal of 6 bases from V and 5 bases from J, the junction contained 0 bases not matched to a gene. The CDR3 here is CSAREDNEQFF. The CDR3 DNA reads TGCAGTGCGCGGGAGGACAATGAGCAGTTCTTC.

The rearrangement links TRBV5-4 to TRBJ1-2, with D tentatively TRBD1 (5 bases). Germline assignment: CDR1 SGHNT and CDR2 YYREEE (reference sequence). V was cut by 1 base and J by 8 bases, with 15 bases left in between. The CDR3 extends over 14 amino acids. The CDR3 loop is CASSLWGDLGGYTF. DNA for the CDR3: TGTGCCAGCAGCTTGTGGGGGGACCTTGGAGGCTACACCTTC.

This sequence joins TRBV5-1 and TRBJ2-5, with 9 positions matching TRBD1. After removal of 2 bases from V and 5 bases from J, the junction contained 4 bases not matched to a gene. The CDR3 totals 14 residues. Germline loops: CDR1 SGHRS, CDR2 YFSETQ. The CDR3 is CASSLQGASETQYF. CDR3 coding DNA: TGCGCCAGCAGCTTACAGGGGGCAAGTGAGACCCAGTACTTC.

The V and J genes are TRBV28 and TRBJ1-1; D is uncertain. Germline V lookup: CDR1 MDHEN, CDR2 SYDVKM. The CDR3 loop spans 11 amino acids. The V end lost 10 bases, the J end lost 4 bases, and 10 bases lay between the germline ends. Here the CDR3 DNA reads TGTGCCACCACCTTTAGCACTGAAGCTTTCTTT. This encodes CATTFSTEAFF.

V gene TRBV6-5 combines with J gene TRBJ1-1; 7 bases fit TRBD1. Germline CDR1 reads MNHEY; CDR2 reads SVGAGI. Trimming took 10 bases from V and 6 from J; bases not matched to a gene: 17. The CDR3 is made up of 15 amino acids. CDR3: CATKDGTVMEAEAFF. The CDR3 DNA reads TGTGCCACAAAAGACGGGACAGTGATGGAGGCTGAAGCTTTCTTT.

The rearrangement uses TRBV7-9 and TRBJ2-7, with D perhaps matching TRBD1 (6 bases). V was clipped by 5 bases and J by 0 bases, with 8 bases between them. Germline values: CDR1 SEHNR, CDR2 FQNEAQ (reference sequence). This CDR3 contains 13 residues. This chain's CDR3 is CASSRDISYEQYF. The CDR3 DNA reads as TGTGCCAGCAGCAGGGACATCTCCTACGAGCAGTACTTC.

This chain uses TRBV9 with TRBJ2-1; 11 nucleotides line up with TRBD2. The germline gives CDR1 SGDLS, CDR2 YYNGEE. V was pared by 3 bases and J by 4 bases, with 3 bases of the junction left unmatched. There are 15 residues in the CDR3. The CDR3 sequence is CASSASGRYYNEQFF. In nucleotides, the CDR3 is TGTGCCAGCAGCGCTAGCGGGAGGTATTACAATGAGCAGTTCTTC.

The V call is TRBV19, the J call TRBJ2-2; 8 bases line up with TRBD1. Germline V gene lookup returns CDR1 LNHDA and CDR2 SQIVND (reference sequence). The CDR3 totals 16 residues. With V trimmed by 3 bases and J by 3 bases, 6 bases remained unmatched. CDR3 DNA: TGTGCCAGTAGTATGACCGGGACAGGATACACCGGGGAGCTGTTTTTT. Residues: CASSMTGTGYTGELFF.

DNA of the CDR3: TGTGCCAGCAGGGGACAGGGTGATGAGCAGTTCTTC. Protein: CASRGQGDEQFF. This chain uses TRBV5-8 with TRBJ2-1, with 9 bases identical to TRBD1. Per the germline V gene, CDR1 is SGHTS and CDR2 is YDEGEE. The CDR3 totals 12 residues. The V and J ends lost 5 bases and 8 bases, in that order; junction bases with no gene match: 2.

This clone appeared a few times. The chain couples TRBV27 to TRBJ2-7; 7 bases are shared with TRBD2. From germline, CDR1 is MNHEY and CDR2 SMNVEV (reference sequence). The ends lost 2 bases at V and 2 bases at J; junction bases unmatched: 3. This CDR3 spans 14 amino acids. CDR3 loop: CASSLGLGPYEQYF. As DNA, the CDR3 is TGTGCCAGCAGTTTAGGACTAGGGCCCTACGAGCAGTACTTC.

J is TRBJ2-5 and V is TRBV19, with 12 bases matching TRBD2. V lost 3 bases and J lost 4; bases outside the gene matches: 9. Germline CDR1 LNHDA, CDR2 SQIVND (reference sequence). This CDR3 has 17 residues. Written as DNA, the CDR3 is TGTGCCAGTAGTATTGGGGTCACTAGCGGGGGGACAGAGACCCAGTACTTC. Amino acid sequence: CASSIGVTSGGTETQYF.

The chain carries TRBV9 and TRBJ2-3; 7 bases agree with TRBD2. The J segment lost 4 bases and the V segment lost 0 bases, leaving 8 bases of the junction unmatched. CDR1 is SGDLS, CDR2 YYNGEE, per germline. The CDR3 is 16 amino acids. The CDR3 sequence: CASSVAPAGYADTQYF. The CDR3 DNA reads TGTGCCAGCAGCGTAGCTCCAGCGGGGTATGCAGATACGCAGTATTTT.

The rearrangement links TRBV5-5 to TRBJ2-5, with a tentative D call TRBD1 (5 bases). V lost 2 bases to trimming and J lost 4 bases, with 12 bases between them. The CDR3 is 14 residues long. Germline-derived CDR1 and CDR2 are SGHKS and YYEKEE (reference sequence). The CDR3 nucleotides read TGTGCCAGCAGCTTCACAGGACGCGGAGAGACCCAGTACTTC. Amino acids: CASSFTGRGETQYF. Combining the CDR3 with reference TRBV5-5 and TRBJ2-5 gives the whole variable domain DAGVTQSPTHLIKTRGQQVTLRCSPISGHKSVSWYQQVLGQGPQFIFQYYEKEERGRGNFPDRFSARQFPNYSSELNVNALLLGDSALYLCASSFTGRGETQYFGPGTRLLVL.

The rearrangement links TRBV6-2 or TRBV6-3 to TRBJ1-2, with D tentatively TRBD1 (6 bases). Germline V CDR1 and CDR2: MNHEY, SVGEGT. This CDR3 region has 16 residues. Trimming took 6 bases from V and 5 from J, leaving 22 bases between them. The CDR3 loop is CASSGDRQADRYGYTF. As DNA, the CDR3 is TGTGCCAGCAGCGGGGACCGACAGGCCGATAGGTATGGCTACACCTTC.

The chain uses TRBV5-1 and TRBJ2-1, with 8 bases fitting TRBD1. The V and J ends lost 1 base and 7 bases, in that order; junction bases with no gene match: 4. Germline lookup yields CDR1 SGHRS and CDR2 YFSETQ. This CDR3 is 14 amino acids long. CDR3 DNA sequence: TGCGCCAGCAGCTTGCGGACAGGGAGTAATGAGCAGTTCTTC. This codes for CASSLRTGSNEQFF.